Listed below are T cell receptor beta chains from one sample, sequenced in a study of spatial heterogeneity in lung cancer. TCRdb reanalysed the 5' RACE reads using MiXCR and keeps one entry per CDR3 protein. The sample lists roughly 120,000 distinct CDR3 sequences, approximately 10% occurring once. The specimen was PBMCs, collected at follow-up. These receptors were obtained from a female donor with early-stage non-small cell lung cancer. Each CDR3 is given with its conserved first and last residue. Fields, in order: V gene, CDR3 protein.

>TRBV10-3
CAIKGEIPGNTIYF
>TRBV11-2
CASSLEREETQYF
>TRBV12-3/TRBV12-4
CASSTWSGQGTYEQYF
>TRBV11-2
CASSHGTSGQETQYF
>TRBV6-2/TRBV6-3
CASTGPPTDTQYF
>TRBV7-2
CASSHPSGSVGELFF
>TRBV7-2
CASSLATGTIKADTQYF
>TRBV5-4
CASSLAASRPRTQYF
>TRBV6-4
CASSDGIWASEAFF
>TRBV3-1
CASSQDGQGPHEQYF
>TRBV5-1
CASSLGPNTGELFF
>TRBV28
CASSLGQPGRSPLHF
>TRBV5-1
CASSLAGQVEQPQHF
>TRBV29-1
CSVEQGWVTEAFF
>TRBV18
CASSPDGYNTEAFF
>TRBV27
CASSPSGRKAQADTQYF